Listed below are T cell receptor beta chains from one sample, sequenced in a study of CD8 T cells in Susac syndrome. TCRdb used MiXCR to reprocess the immunoSEQ multiplex PCR reads, holding one entry per CDR3 protein. Of 150,000 to 200,000 distinct CDR3 sequences listed, just over 90% are singletons. Material for sequencing was CD4+ T cells from PBMCs. Receptor source: a human donor in good health. Each CDR3 is given with its conserved first and last residue. Each record gives: D gene, J gene, clone size, V gene, CDR3 DNA, CDR3 protein. D genes are given only for firm matches. Expanded clones get a size class; other rows say once, few or many, or leave the size out.

>TRBD2|TRBJ2-7|once|TRBV7-2
TGTGCCAGCAGCATTATGGGACTAGCGTCAGGCGAGCAGTACTTC
CASSIMGLASGEQYF
>-|TRBJ2-5|-|TRBV3-1
TGTGCCAGCAGCCAACTAGGAGCATTCCACGAGACCCAGTACTTC
CASSQLGAFHETQYF
>-|TRBJ1-1|-|TRBV30
TGTGCCTGGGGGGCCGGTGAAGCTTTCTTT
CAWGAGEAFF
>-|TRBJ1-2|-|TRBV5-4
-
CASSWGQGAGHTF
>-|TRBJ2-2|-|TRBV7-9
TGTGCCAGCAGCCCTGGGTCGCCGGGCACCGGGGAGCTGTTTTTT
CASSPGSPGTGELFF
>-|TRBJ1-6|-|TRBV12-3/TRBV12-4
TGTGCCAGCAGTGGACGCCCGGAACCCCTCCACTTT
CASSGRPEPLHF
>TRBD1|TRBJ1-5|-|TRBV10-3
TGTGCCATCGGACAGGGGACTTATAGCAATCAGCCCCAGCATTTT
CAIGQGTYSNQPQHF
>TRBD1|TRBJ1-1|-|TRBV6-1
TGTGCCAGCAGGCAGGGGGGAAACACTGAAGCTTTCTTT
CASRQGGNTEAFF
>-|TRBJ2-1|-|TRBV14
TGTGCCAGCAGCATGGGGTTGGGATATGAGCAGTTCTTC
CASSMGLGYEQFF
>-|TRBJ1-1|-|TRBV3-1
TGTGCCAGCAGCCCCGAAGGACAGTCGGAAGCTTTCTTT
CASSPEGQSEAFF
>TRBD1|TRBJ2-1|-|TRBV15
TGTGCCACCGCTACTCGACGGGACAGGGGGCAGAATGAGCAGTTCTTC
CATATRRDRGQNEQFF
>TRBD1|TRBJ2-1|-|TRBV5-6
TGTGCCAGCAGTTGGACAGGGACGTCCTACAATGAGCAGTTCTTC
CASSWTGTSYNEQFF
>-|TRBJ2-5|-|TRBV29-1
TGCAGCGTTATCAGGGGATCTCAAGAGACCCAGTACTTC
CSVIRGSQETQYF
>-|TRBJ2-7|-|TRBV18
TGTGCCAGCTCCACGGGCCCGGATTTAGGATACGAGCAGTACTTC
CASSTGPDLGYEQYF
>-|TRBJ2-1|-|TRBV5-1
TGCGCCAGCAGCTTACAGTGGAATGAGCAGTTCTTC
CASSLQWNEQFF
>-|TRBJ2-5|-|TRBV12-3/TRBV12-4
TGTGCCAGCAGTTTAGGGCCAGCAGAGACCCAGTACTTC
CASSLGPAETQYF
>-|TRBJ2-7|-|TRBV13
TGTGCCAGCAGCCAGACGGGCGGGCGCGAGCAGTACTTC
CASSQTGGREQYF
>TRBD2|TRBJ2-1|-|TRBV6-2/TRBV6-3
TGTGCCAGCAGTTACTCCCCGGTTAGCGGGGTTTACAATGAGCAGTTCTTC
CASSYSPVSGVYNEQFF
>-|TRBJ2-6|-|TRBV20-1
TGCAGTGCTATCCCCGGGTTGGGGCGGGGGGCCAACGTCCTGACTTTC
CSAIPGLGRGANVLTF
>-|TRBJ1-1|-|TRBV6-7
TGTGCCAGCAGTTATATTCCGATCTCCAACACTGAAGCTTTCTTT
CASSYIPISNTEAFF
>TRBD2|TRBJ2-5|-|TRBV29-1
TGCAGCGTTCGACATCGGGGGGGGGAGACCCAGTACTTC
CSVRHRGGETQYF
>-|TRBJ2-2|-|TRBV2
TGTGCCAGCAGTGAAGGCGCTAACACCGGGGAGCTGTTTTTT
CASSEGANTGELFF
>-|TRBJ2-5|-|TRBV7-8
TGTGCCAGCAGCTCCAGAGGGGCACAGGAGACCCAGTACTTC
CASSSRGAQETQYF
>-|TRBJ1-1|-|TRBV15
TGTGCCACCAGCAGACCCGGACAGACGAAAACTGAAGCTTTCTTT
CATSRPGQTKTEAFF
>-|TRBJ2-5|-|TRBV10-3
TGTGCCATCAGTGAGGTGGGCCCGATCCCGCAAGAGACCCAGTACTTC
CAISEVGPIPQETQYF
>-|TRBJ1-2|-|TRBV19
TGTGCCAGTAGTGCCGTTGACAGCCTCCCTGGCTACACCTTC
CASSAVDSLPGYTF
>-|TRBJ2-2|once|TRBV20-1
TGCAGTGCTAGTCGGTCGTTGGTCACCGGGGAGCTGTTTTTT
CSASRSLVTGELFF
>-|TRBJ1-1|-|TRBV10-1
TGCGCCAGCAGTGAGTCGACGGCAAACACTGAAGCTTTCTTT
CASSESTANTEAFF
>-|TRBJ2-5|-|TRBV29-1
TGCAGCGTTGAAGATCTTCCTGGGGCGGAAGAGACCCAGTACTTC
CSVEDLPGAEETQYF
>-|TRBJ2-7|-|TRBV7-2
TGTGCCAGCAGCTACCGACTGGACTCCTACGAGCAGTACTTC
CASSYRLDSYEQYF
>-|TRBJ2-3|-|TRBV29-1
TGCAGCGTTGATGAGGACTCCGCCACAGATACGCAGTATTTT
CSVDEDSATDTQYF
>TRBD2|TRBJ2-1|-|TRBV19
TGTGCCAGTAGTATGGGCCAAGCGGGGGGAAACTACAATGAGCAGTTCTTC
CASSMGQAGGNYNEQFF
>-|TRBJ1-1|-|TRBV2
TGTGCCAGCAGGGACAGCGCGAACACTGAAGCTTTCTTT
CASRDSANTEAFF